This T cell receptor (beta chain) was observed in a study of blood T cells in healthy people across ages. Study-level information: Template switching recovered approximately one barcoded beta molecule for every two T cells.

CDR1 MRHNA and CDR2 SNTAGT come from the germline V gene. The trim removed 8 bases at V and 9 bases at J, leaving 6 bases unmatched. The CDR3 sequence is 14 residues long. The sample holds many counts of this clonotype. Together with a sample-barcoded 5' primer, a J-beta primer mix was included in a second PCR lasting about 7 to 11 cycles. TCRdb reanalysed the 5' RACE reads using MiXCR and keeps one entry per CDR3 protein. The repertoire holds 1.5 million to 2 million distinct CDR3 sequences, with approximately 28% as singletons. This chain joins TRBV6-4 and TRBJ1-6; 11 positions agree with TRBD1. The source material was blood. This clonotype was sampled from a woman aged 30 to 39 in good health. In DNA, the CDR3 is TGTGCCAGCGGCCCTGGGACAGGGGGTTCACCCCTCCACTTT. Translating gives CASGPGTGGSPLHF.